Following are 23 T cell receptor beta chains from one sample sequenced in a study of T cells in Graves' hyperthyroidism and ophthalmopathy. RNA transcripts yielded amplified TCR beta CDR3 regions. Carried out on the TCR CDR3, a first-round RT-PCR used the HTBI primer set. TCRdb fed the multiplex PCR reads into MiXCR, producing one record per CDR3 protein. The sample yields 600,000 to 800,000 distinct CDR3 sequences, roughly 32% seen once. The sample comprised blood. Receptor source: a woman between 40 and 55 years old with Graves' hyperthyroidism.

This clonotype was seen a few times. CDR3 nucleotides: TGCGCCAGCACAGGGGTAACTGAAGCTTTCTTT. It translates to CASTGVTEAFF. The chain employs TRBV5-1 and TRBJ1-1; D perhaps matches TRBD1 (6 bases). This CDR3 contains 11 residues. V lost 6 bases to trimming and J lost 5 bases, with 8 bases between them. Germline CDR1 is SGHRS and CDR2 is YFSETQ.

This clonotype was recorded many times. The rearrangement uses TRBV10-3 and TRBJ1-5; D ambiguous. This CDR3 spans 15 amino acids. Between the trimmed V and J ends, which lost 4 bases and 1 base, there was a span of 11 bases. In germline, CDR1 is ENHRY, CDR2 SYGVKD. The CDR3 sequence: CAISVGEGSNQPQHF. The CDR3 DNA reads as TGTGCCATCAGTGTTGGGGAAGGGAGCAATCAGCCCCAGCATTTT.

V gene TRBV29-1 combines with J gene TRBJ1-1, with TRBD1 matching over 7 bases. J lost 7 bases, V lost 8 bases, and 7 bases had no gene match. This CDR3 spans 11 amino acids. CDR1 is SQVTM, CDR2 ANQGSEA, per germline. The CDR3 DNA is TGCAGCTTAGGGACAGCGAATGAAGCTTTCTTT. Its translation: CSLGTANEAFF.

To note about this clonotype: A much larger clone differs from this one at a single base, so this may be a read error. Without the conserved terminal phenylalanine or tryptophan, this CDR3 likely stems from a read error. V gene TRBV19 combines with J gene TRBJ1-1; the D is unclear. The CDR3 extends over 14 amino acids. Trimming took off 0 bases at V and 1 base at J, with 6 bases between the two ends. Germline V gene data show CDR1 as LNHDA and CDR2 as SQIVND (reference sequence). This chain's CDR3 is CASSIDPGNTEAFL. CDR3 in DNA: TGTGCCAGTAGTATAGATCCGGGGAACACTGAAGCTTTCCTT.

This clonotype was observed a few times. The gene calls are TRBV7-2 and TRBJ1-5; D remains unclear. From germline, CDR1 is SGHTA and CDR2 FQGNSA. The CDR3 has 14 residues. V lost 1 base and J lost 2, with 6 bases in between. The CDR3 region has the DNA TGTGCCAGCAGCTTAGAGGAGGGCAATCAGCCCCAGCATTTT. Translated: CASSLEEGNQPQHF.

The CDR3 nucleotides read TGTGCCAGCACCCTAGACAGCTCTGGAAACACCATATATTTT. Its protein is CASTLDSSGNTIYF. The chain joins TRBV7-2 to TRBJ1-3, with D perhaps matching TRBD1 (5 bases). Deletions cut 7 bases from V and 0 bases from J, with 10 bases between. CDR1 is SGHTA and CDR2 is FQGNSA in the germline V gene. This CDR3 has 14 residues.

The chain uses TRBV6-5 and TRBJ1-2; D is uncertain. This CDR3 has 15 amino acids. V lost 0 bases and J 3 bases, leaving 11 bases between the germline ends. CDR1 is MNHEY and CDR2 is SVGAGI in the germline V gene. Here the CDR3 DNA reads TGTGCCAGCAGTTACTCGAGGGCCTACTACTATGGCTACACCTTC. Protein sequence: CASSYSRAYYYGYTF.

The chain uses TRBV19 and TRBJ2-7; no reliable D call. Germline V gene lookup returns CDR1 LNHDA and CDR2 SQIVND (reference sequence). The CDR3 has 14 amino acids. Trimming removed 5 bases from V and 0 bases from J, with 11 bases in between. Here the CDR3 DNA reads TGTGCCAGTAGTCCGGCTCATAGCTCCTACGAGCAGTACTTC. This encodes CASSPAHSSYEQYF.

This clonotype occurred many times. The chain links TRBV15 to TRBJ1-5, with 9 bases aligning to TRBD1. J lost 7 bases, V lost 8 bases, and 12 bases had no gene match. This CDR3 contains 15 residues. Germline V gene sequence: CDR1 LNHNV, CDR2 YYDKDF (reference sequence). The CDR3 DNA reads TGTGCCACCCGTAGGGACAGGGCCTCAGGGCAGCCCCAGCATTTT. Its translation: CATRRDRASGQPQHF.

This clonotype was seen a handful of times. The chain joins TRBV29-1 to TRBJ2-3, with D unclear. CDR1 and CDR2 from the germline V gene are SQVTM and ANQGSEA. The CDR3 is 11 amino acids. The germline V and J ends were trimmed by 6 bases and 8 bases, with 12 bases remaining between them. CDR3 sequence reads: CSVAPSFTQYF. The CDR3 DNA is TGCAGCGTGGCCCCCAGCTTTACGCAGTATTTT.

Note on this clonotype: The missing conserved phenylalanine or tryptophan at the end of this CDR3 makes a read error likely. Because the CDR3's place on the DNA is in doubt, the DNA is left out and the CDR3 is given as listed by TCRdb. CDR3 loop: CASSSGLGIL. The V and J genes are TRBV7-2 and TRBJ2-1. 10 amino acids form the CDR3, both terminal residues included. Germline V CDR1 and CDR2: SGHTA, FQGNSA.

The chain is built from TRBV5-8 and TRBJ2-1; D is possibly TRBD1 (5 bases). CDR3 length: 15 amino acids. CDR1 is SGHTS, CDR2 YDEGEE, per germline. V was shortened by 0 bases and J by 5 bases, with 12 bases between the two germline ends. In nucleotides, the CDR3 is TGTGCCAGCAGCTTGGATCCTAGGGGAAACAATGAGCAGTTCTTC. It encodes CASSLDPRGNNEQFF.

J is TRBJ2-7 and V is TRBV5-1, with TRBD1 matching over 7 bases. The CDR3 length is 15 residues. Trimming took 2 bases from V and 2 from J; bases not matched to a gene: 7. Germline V gives CDR1 SGHRS, CDR2 YFSETQ. The CDR3 DNA reads TGCGCCAGCAGCTTTCGACAGGGTGATACCTACGAGCAGTACTTC. Protein product: CASSFRQGDTYEQYF.

The chain combines TRBV20-1 with TRBJ1-4; D is unresolved. The germline CDR1 and CDR2 sequences are DFQATT and SNEGSKA (reference sequence). Trimming cost V 4 bases and J 3 bases, with 12 bases left between them. The CDR3 extends over 14 amino acids. CDR3 coding DNA: TGCAGTGCTAAGGGAGGGCAGTCTAATGAAAAACTGTTTTTT. It codes for CSAKGGQSNEKLFF.

This clonotype appeared a few times. The chain carries TRBV24-1 and TRBJ2-2; D unresolved. This CDR3 contains 14 residues. The ends were cut back, 9 bases at V and 0 bases at J, with 10 bases in the middle. Germline CDR1 KGHDR, CDR2 SFDVKD. The CDR3 bases are TGTGCCACCGGTCCTAGGGCGAACACCGGGGAGCTGTTTTTT. Translation: CATGPRANTGELFF.

This clonotype was recorded at least ten times. The chain joins TRBV20-1 to TRBJ1-1; D ambiguous. The V gene's germline CDR1 is DFQATT and CDR2 SNEGSKA (reference sequence). This CDR3 spans 13 amino acids. V gave up 2 bases and J gave up 7 bases, with 14 bases separating them. This CDR3 is CSARRQGIGEAFF. In nucleotides, the CDR3 is TGCAGTGCTAGACGTCAAGGGATTGGTGAAGCTTTCTTT.

As for this clonotype: A far larger clone differs by one base, so this is likely a read error. CDR3: CAISRQGASNQPQHF. The CDR3 DNA is TGTGCCATCAGTCGACAGGGGGCCAGCAATCAGCCCCAGCATTTT. The chain employs TRBV10-3 and TRBJ1-5, with TRBD1 identical over 10 bases. The CDR3 loop spans 15 amino acids. Per germline, CDR1 ENHRY and CDR2 SYGVKD. V lost 5 bases and J lost 1; bases outside the gene matches: 2.

This sequence joins TRBV15 and TRBJ1-2; no reliable D call. V gave up 4 bases and J gave up 6 bases, with 9 bases separating them. The CDR3 contains 12 residues. CDR1 and CDR2 (germline): LNHNV, YYDKDF (reference sequence). CDR3 nucleotides: TGTGCCACCAGCATCGGACGGGATGGCTACACCTTC. Protein: CATSIGRDGYTF.

Notes on this clonotype: A much more abundant neighbour one base away suggests this may be a read error. This sequence joins TRBV7-9 and TRBJ2-7; D perhaps matches TRBD1 (6 bases). This CDR3 has 18 amino acids. CDR1 SEHNR and CDR2 FQNEAQ come from the germline V gene (reference sequence). The CDR3 DNA follows: TGTGCCAGCAGCTTAATTTTTGGAGTTTCGGACAGATCCTACGAGCAGTGCTTC. This codes for CASSLIFGVSDRSYEQCF.

This sequence joins TRBV29-1 and TRBJ2-1, with D perhaps matching TRBD2 (6 bases). V lost 8 bases to trimming and J lost 0 bases, with 17 bases between them. Germline assignment: CDR1 SQVTM and CDR2 ANQGSEA. CDR3 length equals 15 residues. Here the CDR3 reads CSTQRRENSYNEQFF. CDR3 coding DNA: TGCAGCACCCAAAGGAGGGAAAACTCCTACAATGAGCAGTTCTTC.

The chain employs TRBV6-5 and TRBJ1-5; tentative D call: TRBD1 (6 bases). The CDR3 runs 14 residues. V lost 7 bases to trimming and J lost 7 bases, with 17 bases between them. CDR1 is MNHEY, CDR2 SVGAGI, per germline. The CDR3 reads CASTAQQGQQPQHF. The CDR3 coding sequence is TGTGCCAGCACCGCCCAGCAGGGGCAACAGCCCCAGCATTTT.

This clonotype was counted many times. The rearrangement joins TRBV2 to TRBJ1-5; D gene uncertain. The ends were cut back, 1 base at V and 3 bases at J, with 1 base in the middle. CDR1 and CDR2 (germline): SNHLY, FYNNEI. The CDR3 is made up of 12 amino acids. The CDR3 here is CASSEDNQPQHF. Here the CDR3 DNA reads TGTGCCAGCAGTGAAGACAATCAGCCCCAGCATTTT.

This clonotype has just one count. This sequence joins TRBV6-5 and TRBJ1-1, with D maybe TRBD1 (6 bases). The V end was cut by 0 bases, the J end by 4 bases, with 12 bases between. Germline V gene sequence: CDR1 MNHEY, CDR2 SVGAGI. This CDR3 spans 15 amino acids. The chain's CDR3 is CASSYSPGVGTEAFF. CDR3 coding DNA: TGTGCCAGCAGTTACTCCCCAGGGGTGGGCACTGAAGCTTTCTTT.